These 25 T cell receptor beta chains originate from one sample sequenced in a study of cytomegalovirus exposure and HLA in healthy donors. The PCR contained 60 Vbeta and 13 Jbeta primers. The method was immunoSEQ multiplex PCR; TCRdb's version includes in-frame clones alone and lacks a portion of them. The sample records some 110,000 clones, about 68% being singletons. The sequenced material came from PBMCs. The receptors were sampled from a woman aged 45-65 years in good health and CMV-seropositive.

The chain couples TRBV4-3 to TRBJ2-1; the match to TRBD2 covers 9 bases. V dropped 4 bases and J dropped 7; count of bases not matched to a gene: 8. The germline CDR1 and CDR2 sequences are LGHNA and YSLEER. There are 15 residues in the CDR3. The CDR3 reads CASSLTPGLANEQFF. CDR3 in DNA: TGCGCCAGCAGCCTCACTCCGGGACTAGCAAATGAGCAGTTCTTC.

The V call is TRBV7-6, the J call TRBJ1-4; D is undetermined. The CDR3 is made up of 13 amino acids. Germline V lookup: CDR1 SGHVS, CDR2 FNYEAQ. V was cut by 1 base and J by 8 bases, with 8 bases left in between. The CDR3 reads CASSLVEREKLFF. Here the CDR3 DNA reads TGTGCCAGCAGCTTAGTCGAACGGGAAAAACTGTTTTTT.

As for this clone: The sample holds other DNA sequences that translate to the same CDR3. The chain uses TRBV19 and TRBJ1-2; 7 bases map to TRBD1. Per the germline V gene, CDR1 is LNHDA and CDR2 is SQIVND (reference sequence). The CDR3 is 15 amino acids. Trimming took 3 bases from V and 0 from J; bases not matched to a gene: 4. CDR3 bases: TGTGCCAGTAGTATCCGGACAGGCCCTAACTATGGCTACACCTTC. Protein sequence: CASSIRTGPNYGYTF. The variable domain in full, with the rest retrieved from reference TRBV19 and TRBJ1-2, is DGGITQSPKYLFRKEGQNVTLSCEQNLNHDAMYWYRQDPGQGLRLIYYSQIVNDFQKGDIAEGYSVSREKKESFPLTVTSAQKNPTAFYLCASSIRTGPNYGYTFGSGTRLTVV.

This clone was found a few times. The rearrangement links TRBV29-1 to TRBJ1-1, with D possibly matching TRBD1 (5 bases). This CDR3 is 13 amino acids long. Germline CDR1 reads SQVTM; CDR2 reads ANQGSEA. The germline V and J ends were trimmed by 4 bases and 2 bases, with 11 bases remaining between them. As DNA, the CDR3 is TGCAGCGTTGTTTTAACAGGCAACACTGAAGCTTTCTTT. Its protein is CSVVLTGNTEAFF.

The chain employs TRBV4-1 and TRBJ1-3; D remains ambiguous. Trimming removed 0 bases at V and 3 bases at J, with 9 bases between. Germline V gene sequence: CDR1 MGHRA, CDR2 YSYEKL. The CDR3 spans 15 residues. The DNA for the CDR3 is TGCGCCAGCAGCCAAGAAGGAGGGTATGGAAACACCATATATTTT. It yields the protein CASSQEGGYGNTIYF.

The chain is built from TRBV14 and TRBJ1-1; D may be TRBD1 (6 bases). Germline loops: CDR1 SGHDN, CDR2 FVKESK. Trimming took off 0 bases at V and 6 bases at J, with 20 bases between the two ends. CDR3 size: 17 residues. CDR3 nucleotides: TGTGCCAGCAGCCAAGATAGGTTTCGGGGGGCTAAGGCTGAAGCTTTCTTT. Amino acids: CASSQDRFRGAKAEAFF.

The rearrangement uses TRBV7-2 and TRBJ2-3; TRBD2 matches 7 bases. The J segment lost 4 bases and the V segment lost 5 bases, leaving 3 bases of the junction unmatched. This CDR3 comprises 13 residues. Germline CDR1 and CDR2: SGHTA and FQGNSA. The CDR3 region has the DNA TGTGCCAGCAGCGCGACTAGCCCAGATACGCAGTATTTT. It yields the protein CASSATSPDTQYF.

The V gene is TRBV7-2, the J gene TRBJ2-2; TRBD2 agrees at 10 bases. V trimming: 5 bases; J trimming: 5 bases; junction bases outside the gene matches: 17. The CDR3 loop spans 19 amino acids. Germline CDR1 is SGHTA and CDR2 is FQGNSA. For the CDR3, the DNA is TGTGCCAGCAGCCCCCGGTTAGCGGGAGGTACGGGAGGTACCGGGGAGCTGTTTTTT. Protein product: CASSPRLAGGTGGTGELFF.

The V gene is TRBV18, the J gene TRBJ2-7; 8 bases are shared with TRBD1. The ends lost 6 bases at V and 5 bases at J; junction bases unmatched: 12. Germline V gene sequence: CDR1 KGHSH, CDR2 LQKENI. The CDR3 has 15 amino acids. CDR3 nucleotide sequence: TGTGCCAGCTCTTTGCACAGGGGGGAAAGGGACGAGCAGTACTTC. This sequence encodes CASSLHRGERDEQYF.

CDR3 DNA sequence: TGTGCCAGCTCCCCCGTTTCAAGCGGGGCGGGGAACGAGCAGTACTTC. Translated: CASSPVSSGAGNEQYF. The chain links TRBV18 to TRBJ2-7, with 7 bases aligning to TRBD2. Unmatched junction bases numbered 16, after V lost 6 bases and J lost 5 bases. Germline V gives CDR1 KGHSH, CDR2 LQKENI. This CDR3 has 16 amino acids. Combining the CDR3 with reference TRBV18 and TRBJ2-7 gives the whole variable domain NAGVMQNPRHLVRRRGQEARLRCSPMKGHSHVYWYRQLPEEGLKFMVYLQKENIIDESGMPKERFSAEFPKEGPSILRIQQVVRGDSAAYFCASSPVSSGAGNEQYFGPGTRLTVT.

This clone came up a few times. V is TRBV5-1 and J is TRBJ2-1; D is unclear. CDR1 is SGHRS, CDR2 YFSETQ, per germline. The CDR3 sequence is 14 residues long. Trimming took 0 bases from V and 4 from J, leaving 8 bases between them. The CDR3 protein is CASSLGGPYNEQFF. CDR3 DNA sequence: TGCGCCAGCAGCTTGGGTGGGCCGTACAATGAGCAGTTCTTC.

The V gene is TRBV5-1, the J gene TRBJ1-2, with D maybe TRBD1 (6 bases). V was trimmed by 0 bases and J by 8 bases, leaving 14 bases between them. The CDR3 is made up of 14 amino acids. CDR1 is SGHRS and CDR2 is YFSETQ in the germline V gene. The CDR3 nucleotides are TGCGCCAGCAGCTTGGGACAGGCGGAAGGCGGCTACACCTTC. Protein product: CASSLGQAEGGYTF.

The rearrangement links TRBV7-9 to TRBJ2-3, with 9 bases matching TRBD1. The trim removed 10 bases at V and 4 bases at J, leaving 12 bases unmatched. This CDR3 is built from 15 residues. Germline loops: CDR1 SEHNR, CDR2 FQNEAQ (reference sequence). This CDR3 is CATTRQGGLADTQYF. The DNA for the CDR3 is TGTGCCACCACACGACAGGGGGGGTTAGCAGATACGCAGTATTTT.

The chain links TRBV29-1 to TRBJ2-5; 10 bases agree with TRBD1. This CDR3 region has 13 residues. J lost 5 bases, V lost 6 bases, and 6 bases had no gene match. The germline CDR1 and CDR2 sequences are SQVTM and ANQGSEA. The CDR3 nucleotides are TGCAGCGTCTGGGACAGGGGTGGTGAGACCCAGTACTTC. This gives the protein CSVWDRGGETQYF.

The chain carries TRBV7-2 and TRBJ2-1; D is perhaps TRBD1 (5 bases). Germline V gene lookup returns CDR1 SGHTA and CDR2 FQGNSA. The CDR3 has 15 amino acids. V was shortened by 1 base and J by 2 bases, with 9 bases between the two germline ends. The CDR3 DNA reads as TGTGCCAGCAGCTTAGGCCAGGGCACCTACAATGAGCAGTTCTTC. Encoded protein: CASSLGQGTYNEQFF.

The V call is TRBV1, the J call TRBJ1-6; TRBD1 was called by the table and not checked on the DNA. TRBV1 is reported as a pseudogene. There are 20 residues in the CDR3. The CDR3 nucleotides are TGCACCAGCAGCCAAGACACCGCGGGACAGGACATAGACTATAATTCACCCCTCCACTTT. Amino acid sequence: CTSSQDTAGQDIDYNSPLHF.

The rearrangement links TRBV7-2 to TRBJ2-2, with 10 bases aligning to TRBD2. This CDR3 region has 16 residues. With V trimmed by 1 base and J by 4 bases, 3 bases remained unmatched. Germline CDR1 SGHTA, CDR2 FQGNSA. Here the CDR3 reads CASSLGLAGVTGELFF. In DNA, the CDR3 is TGTGCCAGCAGCTTAGGCCTAGCGGGAGTCACCGGGGAGCTGTTTTTT.

The CDR3, as DNA: TGCAGCGTTGAAGATATCCCCGCCGGGGTTGAGAACACTGAAGCTTTCTTT. Its translation: CSVEDIPAGVENTEAFF. V is TRBV29-1 and J is TRBJ1-1; D gene ambiguous. The germline V and J ends were trimmed by 0 bases and 1 base, with 18 bases remaining between them. Germline-derived CDR1 and CDR2 are SQVTM and ANQGSEA. The CDR3 totals 17 residues.

The chain joins TRBV7-2 to TRBJ2-3; weak D call: TRBD2 (6 bases). The germline V gene encodes CDR1 SGHTA and CDR2 FQGNSA. The CDR3 covers 15 residues. The V gene lost 2 bases and the J gene lost 1 base, with 10 bases spanning the gap. The CDR3 here is CASSLRVAGTDTQYF. CDR3 DNA: TGTGCCAGCAGCTTAAGGGTAGCGGGCACAGATACGCAGTATTTT. The full variable domain, rest sourced from reference TRBV7-2 and TRBJ2-3, is GAGVSQSPSNKVTEKGKDVELRCDPISGHTALYWYRQSLGQGLEFLIYFQGNSAPDKSGLPSDRFSAERTGGSVSTLTIQRTQQEDSAVYLCASSLRVAGTDTQYFGPGTRLTVL.

The J gene is TRBJ1-2, the V gene TRBV6-6; D may be TRBD1 (5 bases). The germline gives CDR1 MNHNY, CDR2 SVGAGI (reference sequence). The CDR3 covers 15 residues. The V gene lost 0 bases and the J gene lost 0 bases, with 8 bases spanning the gap. The CDR3 coding sequence is TGTGCCAGCAGTTACTCGACAGCGACTAACTATGGCTACACCTTC. This sequence encodes CASSYSTATNYGYTF.

The V and J genes are TRBV11-2 and TRBJ2-5; TRBD2 aligns across 9 bases. The CDR3 loop spans 18 amino acids. V lost 5 bases, J lost 4 bases, and 17 bases stayed unmatched. The germline V gene encodes CDR1 SGHAT and CDR2 FQNNGV. The chain's CDR3 is CASSTRGPAGGSRETQYF. CDR3 sequence (DNA): TGTGCCAGCAGCACACGAGGTCCAGCGGGAGGAAGTCGAGAGACCCAGTACTTC.

The chain is built from TRBV6-6 and TRBJ1-2; TRBD1 matches 8 bases. The V and J ends lost 8 bases and 7 bases, in that order; junction bases with no gene match: 9. There are 13 residues in the CDR3. Germline CDR1 and CDR2: MNHNY and SVGAGI (reference sequence). CDR3 DNA: TGTGCCAGCGAGCAGGGGGCGTCGGGTGGCTACACCTTC. It codes for CASEQGASGGYTF.

The genes are TRBV6-1 and TRBJ2-7; TRBD1 agrees at 8 bases. Germline V gene data show CDR1 as MNHNS and CDR2 as SASEGT. With V trimmed by 3 bases and J by 0 bases, 4 bases remained unmatched. CDR3 size: 15 residues. CDR3 region: CASSEVTGDSYEQYF. The CDR3, as DNA: TGTGCCAGCAGTGAGGTGACAGGGGACTCCTACGAGCAGTACTTC.

V is TRBV7-9 and J is TRBJ2-2, with 8 bases aligning to TRBD2. The germline CDR1 and CDR2 sequences are SEHNR and FQNEAQ (reference sequence). The V gene end was trimmed by 6 bases and the J gene end by 3 bases; junction bases not matched to a gene: 6. The CDR3 runs to 15 residues. DNA of the CDR3: TGTGCCAGCAGACGAAGCGGGAGCGACACCGGGGAGCTGTTTTTT. This codes for CASRRSGSDTGELFF.

This chain joins TRBV7-2 and TRBJ2-7; possible D gene TRBD1, 6 bases. The CDR3 extends over 16 amino acids. The germline V gene has CDR1 SGHTA and CDR2 FQGNSA. Trimming removed 1 base at V and 4 bases at J, with 17 bases between. CDR3 sequence reads: CASSLEPTGRGYEQYF. CDR3 nucleotides: TGTGCCAGCAGCTTAGAACCTACAGGGCGAGGGTACGAGCAGTACTTC.